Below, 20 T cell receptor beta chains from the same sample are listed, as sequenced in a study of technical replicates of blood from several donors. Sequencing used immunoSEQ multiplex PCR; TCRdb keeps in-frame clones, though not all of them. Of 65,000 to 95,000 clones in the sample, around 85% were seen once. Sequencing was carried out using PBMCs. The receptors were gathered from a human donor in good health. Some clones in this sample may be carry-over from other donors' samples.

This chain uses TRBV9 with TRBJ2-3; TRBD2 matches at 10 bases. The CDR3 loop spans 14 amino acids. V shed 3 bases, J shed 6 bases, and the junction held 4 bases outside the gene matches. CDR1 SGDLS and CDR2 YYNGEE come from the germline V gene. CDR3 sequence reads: CASSASGGWDTQYF. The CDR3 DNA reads TGTGCCAGCAGCGCTAGCGGGGGCTGGGATACGCAGTATTTT.

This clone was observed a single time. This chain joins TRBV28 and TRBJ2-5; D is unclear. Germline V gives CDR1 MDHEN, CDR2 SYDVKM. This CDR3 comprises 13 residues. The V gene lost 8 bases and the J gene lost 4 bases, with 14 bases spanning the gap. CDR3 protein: CASCWAFGETQYF. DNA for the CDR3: TGTGCCAGCTGCTGGGCGTTTGGAGAGACCCAGTACTTC.

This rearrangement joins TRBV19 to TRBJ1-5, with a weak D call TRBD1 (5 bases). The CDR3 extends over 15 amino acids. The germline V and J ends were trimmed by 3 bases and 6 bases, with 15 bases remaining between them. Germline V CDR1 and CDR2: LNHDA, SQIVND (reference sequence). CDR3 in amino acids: CASSISGVGGQPQHF. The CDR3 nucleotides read TGTGCCAGTAGTATTTCGGGGGTGGGGGGTCAGCCCCAGCATTTT.

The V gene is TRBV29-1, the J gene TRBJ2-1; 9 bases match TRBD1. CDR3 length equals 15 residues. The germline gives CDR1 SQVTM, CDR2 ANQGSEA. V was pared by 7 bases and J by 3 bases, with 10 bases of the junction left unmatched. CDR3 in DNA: TGCAGCGGGAGTCCCGGGACAGGGAACTACAATGAGCAGTTCTTC. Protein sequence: CSGSPGTGNYNEQFF.

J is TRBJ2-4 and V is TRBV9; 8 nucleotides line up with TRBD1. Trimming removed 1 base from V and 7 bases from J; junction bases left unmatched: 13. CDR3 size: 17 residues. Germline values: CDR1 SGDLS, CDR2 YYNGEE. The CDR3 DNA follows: TGTGCCAGCAGCGTAACCGCCGGACAGGGTGTATCGAACATTCAGTACTTC. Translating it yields CASSVTAGQGVSNIQYF.

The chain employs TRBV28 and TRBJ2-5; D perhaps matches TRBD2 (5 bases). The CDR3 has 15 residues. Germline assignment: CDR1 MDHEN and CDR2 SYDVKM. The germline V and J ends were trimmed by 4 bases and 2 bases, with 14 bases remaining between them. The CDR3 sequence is CASSSSRVRQETQYF. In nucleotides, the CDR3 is TGTGCCAGCAGTTCCTCGCGGGTGAGACAAGAGACCCAGTACTTC.

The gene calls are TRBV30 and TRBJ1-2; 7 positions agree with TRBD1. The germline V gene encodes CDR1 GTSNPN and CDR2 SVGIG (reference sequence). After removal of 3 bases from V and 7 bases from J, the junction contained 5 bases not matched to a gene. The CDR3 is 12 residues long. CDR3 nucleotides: TGTGCCTGGAGGGAGACAGGGCTTGGCTACACCTTC. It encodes CAWRETGLGYTF. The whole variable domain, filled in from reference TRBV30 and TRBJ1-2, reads SQTIHQWPATLVQPVGSPLSLECTVEGTSNPNLYWYRQAAGRGLQLLFYSVGIGQISSEVPQNLSASRPQDRQFILSSKKLLLSDSGFYLCAWRETGLGYTFGSGTRLTVV.

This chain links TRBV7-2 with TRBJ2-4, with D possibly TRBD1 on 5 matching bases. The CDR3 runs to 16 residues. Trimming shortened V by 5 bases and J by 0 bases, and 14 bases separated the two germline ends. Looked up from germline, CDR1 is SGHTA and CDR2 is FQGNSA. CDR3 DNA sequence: TGTGCCAGCAGCCGGACAAGGGAACTAGCCAAAAACATTCAGTACTTC. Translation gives CASSRTRELAKNIQYF.

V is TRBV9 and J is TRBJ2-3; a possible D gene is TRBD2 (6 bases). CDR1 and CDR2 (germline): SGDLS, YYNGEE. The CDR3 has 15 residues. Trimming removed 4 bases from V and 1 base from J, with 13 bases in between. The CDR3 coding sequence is TGTGCCAGCAGCCCACGGGGGACTGGCACAGATACGCAGTATTTT. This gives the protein CASSPRGTGTDTQYF.

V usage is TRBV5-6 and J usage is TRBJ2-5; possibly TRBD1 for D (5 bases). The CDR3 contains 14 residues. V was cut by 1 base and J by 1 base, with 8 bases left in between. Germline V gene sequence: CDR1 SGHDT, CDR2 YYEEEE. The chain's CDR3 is CASSLYRSQETQYF. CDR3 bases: TGTGCCAGCAGCTTGTACAGGTCCCAAGAGACCCAGTACTTC.

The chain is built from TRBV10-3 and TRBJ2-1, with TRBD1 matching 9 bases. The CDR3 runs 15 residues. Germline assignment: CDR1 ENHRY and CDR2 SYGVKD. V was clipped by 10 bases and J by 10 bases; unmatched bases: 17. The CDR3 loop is CASHTGGGLYGEQFF. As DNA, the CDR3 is TGTGCCAGCCACACAGGGGGCGGACTCTACGGGGAGCAGTTCTTC.

CDR3 region: CASSPIPDRGLAGELFF. CDR3 in DNA: TGTGCCAGCAGCCCAATACCGGACAGGGGGCTAGCCGGGGAGCTGTTTTTT. The chain uses TRBV9 and TRBJ2-2, with 11 bases matching TRBD1. J gave up 6 bases and V 4 bases, and 11 bases lay outside the gene matches. Germline V gene data show CDR1 as SGDLS and CDR2 as YYNGEE. The CDR3 sequence is 17 residues long.

CDR3 loop: CASSDGGSGANVLTF. The DNA for the CDR3 is TGTGCCAGCAGTGACGGGGGGTCTGGGGCCAACGTCCTGACTTTC. The chain carries TRBV6-4 and TRBJ2-6, with D maybe TRBD2 (6 bases). The CDR3 has 15 residues. V was clipped by 2 bases and J by 1 base, with 6 bases between them. CDR1 and CDR2 from the germline V gene are MRHNA and SNTAGT.

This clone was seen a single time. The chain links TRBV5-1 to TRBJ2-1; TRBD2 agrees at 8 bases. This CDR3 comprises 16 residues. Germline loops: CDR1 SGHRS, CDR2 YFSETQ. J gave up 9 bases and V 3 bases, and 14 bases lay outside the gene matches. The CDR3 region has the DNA TGCGCCAGCAGCTCCCACTTGGGACTAGAAGTAGTTGAGCAGTTCTTC. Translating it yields CASSSHLGLEVVEQFF.

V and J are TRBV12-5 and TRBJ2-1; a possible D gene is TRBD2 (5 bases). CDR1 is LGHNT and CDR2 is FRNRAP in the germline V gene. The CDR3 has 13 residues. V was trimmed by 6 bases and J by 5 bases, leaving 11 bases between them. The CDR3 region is CASGASRHNEQFF. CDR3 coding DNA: TGTGCTAGTGGGGCTAGCCGGCACAATGAGCAGTTCTTC.

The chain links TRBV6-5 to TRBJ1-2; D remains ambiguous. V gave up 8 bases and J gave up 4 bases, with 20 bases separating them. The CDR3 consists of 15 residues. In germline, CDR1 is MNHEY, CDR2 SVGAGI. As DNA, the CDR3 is TGTGCCAGCGGACCGGGAACCTTTGGCGGCTATGGCTACACCTTC. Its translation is CASGPGTFGGYGYTF.

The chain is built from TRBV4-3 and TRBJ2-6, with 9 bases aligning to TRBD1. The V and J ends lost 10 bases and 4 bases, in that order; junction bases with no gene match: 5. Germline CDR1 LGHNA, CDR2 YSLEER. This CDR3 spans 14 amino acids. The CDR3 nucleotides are TGCGCCACCTCACAGGGGGCCGGGGCCAACGTCCTGACTTTC. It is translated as CATSQGAGANVLTF.

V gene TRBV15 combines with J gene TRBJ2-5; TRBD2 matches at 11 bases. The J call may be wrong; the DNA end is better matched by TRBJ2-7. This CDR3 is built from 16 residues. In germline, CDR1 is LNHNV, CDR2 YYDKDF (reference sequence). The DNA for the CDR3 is TGTGCCACCAGCCCGCGGGGTACTAGCGGGAGATACGAGCAGTACTTC. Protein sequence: CATSPRGTSGRYEQYF.

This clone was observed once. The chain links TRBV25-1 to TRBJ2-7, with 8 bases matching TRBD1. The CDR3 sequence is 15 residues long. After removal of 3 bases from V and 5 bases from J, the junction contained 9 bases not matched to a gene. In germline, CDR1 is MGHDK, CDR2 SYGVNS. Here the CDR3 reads CASSDRQGAVHEQYF. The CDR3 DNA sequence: TGTGCCAGCAGTGATAGGCAGGGGGCAGTCCACGAGCAGTACTTC.

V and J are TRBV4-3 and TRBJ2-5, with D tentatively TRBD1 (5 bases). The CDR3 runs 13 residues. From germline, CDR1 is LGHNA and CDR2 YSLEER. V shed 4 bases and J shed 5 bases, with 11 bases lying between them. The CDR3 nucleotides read TGCGCCAGCAGCCCAGGACAATGGGAGACCCAGTACTTC. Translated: CASSPGQWETQYF.